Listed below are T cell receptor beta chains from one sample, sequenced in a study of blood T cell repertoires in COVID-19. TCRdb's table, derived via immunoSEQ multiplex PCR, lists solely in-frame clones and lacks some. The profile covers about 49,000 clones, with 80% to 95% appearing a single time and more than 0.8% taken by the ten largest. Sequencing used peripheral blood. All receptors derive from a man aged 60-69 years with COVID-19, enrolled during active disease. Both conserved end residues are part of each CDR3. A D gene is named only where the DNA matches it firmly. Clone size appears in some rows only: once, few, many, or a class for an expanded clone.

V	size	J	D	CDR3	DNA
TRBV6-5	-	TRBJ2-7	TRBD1	CASRTGGYEQYF	TGTGCCAGCAGGACAGGGGGCTACGAGCAGTACTTC
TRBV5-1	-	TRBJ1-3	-	CASSLQQSSEDTIYF	TGCGCCAGCAGCTTACAACAAAGTTCCGAGGACACCATATATTTT
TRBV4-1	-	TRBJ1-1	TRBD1	CASSHIDRVRTEAFF	TGCGCCAGCAGCCACATCGACAGGGTGAGAACTGAAGCTTTCTTT
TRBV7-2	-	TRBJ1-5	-	CASSLEGERHQPQHF	TGTGCCAGCAGCTTAGAGGGAGAACGACATCAGCCCCAGCATTTT
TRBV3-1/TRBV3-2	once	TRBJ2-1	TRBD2	CASSSRTSGPYNEQFF	TGTGCCAGCAGCAGCCGGACTAGCGGCCCCTACAATGAGCAGTTCTTC
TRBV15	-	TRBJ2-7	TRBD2	CATSRDAGTSRYEQYF	TGTGCCACCAGCAGGGACGCCGGGACTAGTCGCTACGAGCAGTACTTC
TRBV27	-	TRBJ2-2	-	CASSLPPPGTGELFF	TGTGCCAGCAGTTTACCCCCCCCGGGGACCGGGGAGCTGTTTTTT
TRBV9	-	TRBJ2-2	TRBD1	CASSVRGQGSNTGELFF	TGTGCCAGCAGCGTTAGGGGACAGGGGAGTAACACCGGGGAGCTGTTTTTT
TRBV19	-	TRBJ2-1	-	CASSLGRGTYNEQFF	TGTGCCAGTAGCCTCGGCAGGGGGACTTACAATGAGCAGTTCTTC
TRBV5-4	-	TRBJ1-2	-	CASSLEGIPYGYTF	TGTGCCAGCAGCTTGGAGGGGATCCCTTACGGCTACACCTTC
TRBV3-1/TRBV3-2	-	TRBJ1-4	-	CASSQAHGAAGYEKLFF	TGTGCCAGCAGCCAAGCCCACGGAGCGGCAGGATATGAAAAACTGTTTTTT
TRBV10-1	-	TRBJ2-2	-	CASSDRGRTGELFF	TGCGCCAGCAGTGACAGGGGTCGGACCGGGGAGCTGTTTTTT
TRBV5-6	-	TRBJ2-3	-	CASSLAVTVGSTDTQYF	TGTGCCAGCAGCTTGGCTGTGACAGTGGGTAGCACAGATACGCAGTATTTT
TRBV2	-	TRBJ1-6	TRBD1	CASSRDRANNSPLHF	TGTGCCAGCAGCCGCGACAGGGCGAATAATTCACCCCTCCACTTT
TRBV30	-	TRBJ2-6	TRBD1	CACRFRDRGSGANVLTF	TGTGCCTGCAGGTTCCGGGACAGGGGATCTGGGGCCAACGTCCTGACTTTC
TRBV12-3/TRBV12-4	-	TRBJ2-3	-	CASRASSTDTQYF	TGTGCCAGCAGGGCCTCGAGCACAGATACGCAGTATTTT
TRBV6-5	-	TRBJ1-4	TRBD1	CASSYAGQLNEKLFF	TGTGCCAGCAGTTACGCGGGACAGCTCAATGAAAAACTGTTTTTT
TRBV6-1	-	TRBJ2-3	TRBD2	CASREAPGLAATDTQYF	TGTGCCAGCAGGGAAGCGCCCGGACTAGCGGCAACAGATACGCAGTATTTT
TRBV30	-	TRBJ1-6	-	CAWKDGSYNSPLHF	TGTGCCTGGAAAGACGGGTCCTATAATTCACCCCTCCACTTT
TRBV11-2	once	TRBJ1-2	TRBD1	CASSQQGPNYGYTF	TGTGCCAGCAGCCAACAGGGGCCGAACTATGGCTACACCTTC
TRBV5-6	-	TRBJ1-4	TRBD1	CASSSGQGNEKLFF	TGTGCCAGCAGCTCCGGACAGGGTAATGAAAAACTGTTTTTT
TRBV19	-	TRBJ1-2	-	CASSIDRGGKVRGYTF	TGTGCCAGTAGTATAGACAGGGGTGGGAAAGTTCGTGGCTACACCTTC
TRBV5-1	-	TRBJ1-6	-	CASSVQGTQSPLHF	TGCGCCAGCAGCGTCCAGGGGACCCAATCACCCCTCCACTTT
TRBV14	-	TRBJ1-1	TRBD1	CASSPDRVGAFF	TGTGCCAGCAGCCCCGACAGGGTTGGAGCTTTCTTT
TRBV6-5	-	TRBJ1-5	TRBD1	CASSFNRGQPQHF	TGTGCCAGCAGCTTCAACAGGGGACAGCCCCAGCATTTT
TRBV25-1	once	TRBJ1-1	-	CASKHTGLATEAFF	TGTGCCAGCAAACATACAGGGCTGGCGACTGAAGCTTTCTTT
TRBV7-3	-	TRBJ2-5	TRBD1	CASSLKPRQGAISQETQYF	TGTGCCAGCAGCTTAAAACCCCGACAGGGGGCCATTTCGCAAGAGACCCAGTACTTC
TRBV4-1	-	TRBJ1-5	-	CASSQDEGGKPQHF	TGCGCCAGCAGCCAAGATGAAGGCGGGAAGCCCCAGCATTTT
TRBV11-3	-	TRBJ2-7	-	CASSLEGRGRLLDEQYF	TGTGCCAGCAGCTTAGAAGGGCGGGGCCGGCTACTAGACGAGCAGTACTTC
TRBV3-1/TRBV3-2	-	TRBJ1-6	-	CASSQGAGAGSPLHF	TGTGCCAGCAGCCAAGGTGCGGGGGCGGGTTCACCCCTCCACTTT
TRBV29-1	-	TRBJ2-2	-	CSVGKEDTGELFF	TGCAGCGTTGGGAAGGAGGACACCGGGGAGCTGTTTTTT
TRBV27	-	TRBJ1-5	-	CASSYKSNQPQHF	TGTGCCAGCAGTTACAAGAGCAATCAGCCCCAGCATTTT
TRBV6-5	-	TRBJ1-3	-	CASSPVLSSGNTIYF	TGTGCCAGCAGTCCTGTGCTGAGCTCTGGAAACACCATATATTTT
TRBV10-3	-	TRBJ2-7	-	CAISDRYEQYF	TGTGCCATCAGTGACCGCTACGAGCAGTACTTC
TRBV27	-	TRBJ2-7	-	CASSSYSGGMGDEQYF	TGTGCCAGCAGTTCTTATAGTGGGGGGATGGGTGACGAGCAGTACTTC
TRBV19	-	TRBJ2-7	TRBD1	CASSPGTGSYEQYF	TGTGCCAGTAGCCCCGGGACAGGGAGCTACGAGCAGTACTTC
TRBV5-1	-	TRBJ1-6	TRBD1	CASSGQGNSPLHF	TGCGCCAGCAGCGGACAGGGAAATTCACCCCTCCACTTT
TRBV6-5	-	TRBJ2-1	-	CASSLSIGGEQFF	TGTGCCAGCAGTCTCTCCATTGGAGGTGAGCAGTTCTTC
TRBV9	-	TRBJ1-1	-	CASSGGPTNTEAFF	TGTGCCAGCAGCGGCGGGCCTACGAACACTGAAGCTTTCTTT
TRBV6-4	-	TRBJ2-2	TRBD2	CASSMAGGTGELFF	TGTGCCAGTTCTATGGCGGGAGGAACCGGGGAGCTGTTTTTT
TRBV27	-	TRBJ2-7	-	CASSPDSSPTPAYEQYF	TGTGCCAGCAGTCCGGACTCTTCACCAACTCCAGCCTACGAGCAGTACTTC
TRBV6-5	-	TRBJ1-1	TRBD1	CASTESGTGVWGFF	TGTGCCAGCACCGAATCCGGGACAGGGGTCTGGGGTTTCTTT
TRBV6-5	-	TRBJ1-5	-	CASSYDGRRGPQHF	TGTGCCAGCAGTTACGACGGAAGGCGAGGGCCCCAGCATTTT
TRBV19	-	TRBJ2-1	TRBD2	CASSPSGGSYNEQFF	TGTGCCAGTAGCCCTAGCGGGGGATCCTACAATGAGCAGTTCTTC
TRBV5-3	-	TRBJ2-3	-	CARSLQGHTQYF	TGTGCCAGAAGCTTACAGGGACATACGCAGTATTTT
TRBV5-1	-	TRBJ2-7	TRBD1	CASSLVSGGLYEQYF	TGCGCCAGCAGCTTGGTGTCAGGGGGCTTGTACGAGCAGTACTTC
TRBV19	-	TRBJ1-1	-	CASSIKGVKTEAFF	TGTGCCAGTAGTATTAAAGGGGTGAAGACTGAAGCTTTCTTT
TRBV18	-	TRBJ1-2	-	CASSPQGNYNYGYTF	TGTGCCAGCTCACCGCAGGGGAACTATAACTATGGCTACACCTTC